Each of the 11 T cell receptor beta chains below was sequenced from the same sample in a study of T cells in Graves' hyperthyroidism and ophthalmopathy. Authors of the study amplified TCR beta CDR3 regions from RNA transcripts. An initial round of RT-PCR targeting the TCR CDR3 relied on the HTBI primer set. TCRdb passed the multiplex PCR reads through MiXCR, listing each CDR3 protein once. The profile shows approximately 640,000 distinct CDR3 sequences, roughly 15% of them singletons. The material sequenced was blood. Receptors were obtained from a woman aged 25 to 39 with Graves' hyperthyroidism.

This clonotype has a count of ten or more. The CDR3 DNA is TGTGCCAGCAGTGTGCGTGTAGGACTAGCGGGAGGTTTCCGGGAGACCCAGTACTTC. Encoded protein: CASSVRVGLAGGFRETQYF. The chain has TRBV2 and TRBJ2-5; TRBD2 agrees at 14 bases. CDR3 length equals 19 residues. J lost 5 bases, V lost 4 bases, and 15 bases had no gene match. Germline V gene lookup returns CDR1 SNHLY and CDR2 FYNNEI.

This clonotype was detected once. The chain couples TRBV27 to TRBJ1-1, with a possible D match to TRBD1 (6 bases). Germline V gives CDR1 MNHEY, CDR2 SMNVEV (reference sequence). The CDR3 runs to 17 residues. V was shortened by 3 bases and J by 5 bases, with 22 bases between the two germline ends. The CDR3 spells CASSFGGQGRLRTEAFF. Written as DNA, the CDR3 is TGTGCCAGCAGTTTCGGGGGGCAGGGGCGTTTGAGGACTGAAGCTTTCTTT.

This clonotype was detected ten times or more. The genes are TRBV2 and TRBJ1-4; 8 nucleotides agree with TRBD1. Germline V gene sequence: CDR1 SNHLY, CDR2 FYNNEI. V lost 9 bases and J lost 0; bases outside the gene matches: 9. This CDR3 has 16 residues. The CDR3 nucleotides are TGTGCCAGTAGGGGACAGGACTTTGCAACTAATGAAAAACTGTTTTTT. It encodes CASRGQDFATNEKLFF.

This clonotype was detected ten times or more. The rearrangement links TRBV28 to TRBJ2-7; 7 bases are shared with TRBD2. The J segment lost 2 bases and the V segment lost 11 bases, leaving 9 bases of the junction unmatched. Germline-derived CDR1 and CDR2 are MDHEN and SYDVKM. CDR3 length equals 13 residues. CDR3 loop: CAVTSAAPYEQYF. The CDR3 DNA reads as TGTGCCGTTACTAGCGCGGCCCCCTACGAGCAGTACTTC.

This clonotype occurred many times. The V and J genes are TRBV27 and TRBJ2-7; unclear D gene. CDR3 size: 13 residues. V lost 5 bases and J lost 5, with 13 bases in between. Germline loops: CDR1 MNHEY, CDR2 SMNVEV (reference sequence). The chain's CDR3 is CASSLNWANEQYF. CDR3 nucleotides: TGTGCCAGCAGTCTAAATTGGGCTAACGAGCAGTACTTC.

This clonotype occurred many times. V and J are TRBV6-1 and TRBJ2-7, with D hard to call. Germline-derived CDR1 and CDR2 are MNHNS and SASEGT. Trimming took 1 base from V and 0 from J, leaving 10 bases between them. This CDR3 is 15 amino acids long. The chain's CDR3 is CASSEVSVSSYEQYF. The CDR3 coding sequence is TGTGCCAGCAGTGAAGTTTCGGTCTCCTCCTACGAGCAGTACTTC.

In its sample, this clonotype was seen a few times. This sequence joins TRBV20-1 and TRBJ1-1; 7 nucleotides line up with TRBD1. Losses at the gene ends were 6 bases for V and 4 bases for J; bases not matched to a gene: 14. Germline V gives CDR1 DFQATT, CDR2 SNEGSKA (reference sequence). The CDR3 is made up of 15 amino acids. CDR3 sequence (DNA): TGCAGTGCACGCGTCAGACAGGGTGGAAGCACTGAAGCTTTCTTT. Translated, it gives CSARVRQGGSTEAFF.

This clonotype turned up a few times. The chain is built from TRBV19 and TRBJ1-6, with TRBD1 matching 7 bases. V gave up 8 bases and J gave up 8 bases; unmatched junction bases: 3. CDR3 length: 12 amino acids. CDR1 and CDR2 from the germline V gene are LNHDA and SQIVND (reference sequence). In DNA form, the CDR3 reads TGTGCCAGTGGACAGGTTGATTCACCCCTCCACTTT. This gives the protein CASGQVDSPLHF. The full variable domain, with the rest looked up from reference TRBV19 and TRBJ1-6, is DGGITQSPKYLFRKEGQNVTLSCEQNLNHDAMYWYRQDPGQGLRLIYYSQIVNDFQKGDIAEGYSVSREKKESFPLTVTSAQKNPTAFYLCASGQVDSPLHFGNGTRLTVT.

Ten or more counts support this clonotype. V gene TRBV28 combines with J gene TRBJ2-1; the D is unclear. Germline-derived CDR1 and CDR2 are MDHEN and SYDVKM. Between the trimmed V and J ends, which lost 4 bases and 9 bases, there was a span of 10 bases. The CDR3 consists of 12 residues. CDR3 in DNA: TGTGCCAGCAGTTCGGACCCCCCTGAGCAGTTCTTC. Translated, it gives CASSSDPPEQFF.

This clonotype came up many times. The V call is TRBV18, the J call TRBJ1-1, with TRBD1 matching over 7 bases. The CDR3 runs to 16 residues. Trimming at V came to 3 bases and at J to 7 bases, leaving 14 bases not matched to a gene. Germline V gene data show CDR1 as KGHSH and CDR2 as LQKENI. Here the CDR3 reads CASSPNNYQQGNEAFF. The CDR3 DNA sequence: TGTGCCAGCTCACCGAACAACTATCAACAGGGGAATGAAGCTTTCTTT. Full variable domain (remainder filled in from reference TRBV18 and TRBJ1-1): NAGVMQNPRHLVRRRGQEARLRCSPMKGHSHVYWYRQLPEEGLKFMVYLQKENIIDESGMPKERFSAEFPKEGPSILRIQQVVRGDSAAYFCASSPNNYQQGNEAFFGQGTRLTVV.

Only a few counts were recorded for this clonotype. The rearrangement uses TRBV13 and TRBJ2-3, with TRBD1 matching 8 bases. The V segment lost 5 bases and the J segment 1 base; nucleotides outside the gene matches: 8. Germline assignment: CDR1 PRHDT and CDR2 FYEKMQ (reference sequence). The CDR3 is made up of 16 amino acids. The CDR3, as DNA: TGTGCCAGCAGCCTCCCCGGACAGGGCGGCACAGATACGCAGTATTTT. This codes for CASSLPGQGGTDTQYF.